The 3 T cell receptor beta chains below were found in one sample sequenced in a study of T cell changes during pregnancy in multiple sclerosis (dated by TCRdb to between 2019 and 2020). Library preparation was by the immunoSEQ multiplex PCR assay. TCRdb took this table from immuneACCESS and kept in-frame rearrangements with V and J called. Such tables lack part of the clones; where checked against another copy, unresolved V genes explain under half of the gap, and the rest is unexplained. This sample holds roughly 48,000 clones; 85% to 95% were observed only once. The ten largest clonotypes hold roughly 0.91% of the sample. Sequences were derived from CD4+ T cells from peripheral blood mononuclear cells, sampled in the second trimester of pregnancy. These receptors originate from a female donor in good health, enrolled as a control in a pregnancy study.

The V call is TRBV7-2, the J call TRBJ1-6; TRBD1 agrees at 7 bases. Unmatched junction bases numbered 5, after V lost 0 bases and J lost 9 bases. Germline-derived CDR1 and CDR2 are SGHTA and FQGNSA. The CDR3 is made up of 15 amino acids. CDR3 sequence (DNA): TGTGCCAGCAGCTTAGCGCAGGGGGTGGCTTCACCCCTCCACTTT. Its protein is CASSLAQGVASPLHF.

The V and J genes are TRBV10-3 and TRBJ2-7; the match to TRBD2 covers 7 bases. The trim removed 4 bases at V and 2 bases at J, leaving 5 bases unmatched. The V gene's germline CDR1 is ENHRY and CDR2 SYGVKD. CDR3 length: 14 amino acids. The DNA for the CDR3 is TGTGCCATCAGTGGGCTAGCGGTAACCTACGAGCAGTACTTC. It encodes CAISGLAVTYEQYF.

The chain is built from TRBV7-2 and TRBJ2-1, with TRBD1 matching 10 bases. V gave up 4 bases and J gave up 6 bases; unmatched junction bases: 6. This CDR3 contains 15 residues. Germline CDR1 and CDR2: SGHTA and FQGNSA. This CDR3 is CASSSGTGAGNEQFF. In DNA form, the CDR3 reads TGTGCCAGCAGCTCCGGGACAGGGGCGGGCAATGAGCAGTTCTTC.